What follows are 29 T cell receptor beta chains derived from one specimen sequenced in a study of technical replicates of blood from a few donors. Clones were sequenced by immunoSEQ multiplex PCR, and TCRdb holds only the in-frame ones, with some missing. In the table there are approximately 79,000 clones, about 96% of which are singletons. The sequenced sample was T cells isolated from PBMCs. Every receptor here comes from a human donor in good health.

V gene TRBV5-4 combines with J gene TRBJ2-1; 9 bases line up with TRBD2. The germline gives CDR1 SGHNT, CDR2 YYREEE (reference sequence). The CDR3 is made up of 15 amino acids. Trimming cost V 4 bases and J 7 bases; bases outside gene matches: 9. This CDR3 reads CASSLAETSGNEQFF. Here the CDR3 DNA reads TGTGCCAGCAGCCTTGCGGAGACTAGCGGTAATGAGCAGTTCTTC. The variable domain in full, with the rest retrieved from reference TRBV5-4 and TRBJ2-1, is ETGVTQSPTHLIKTRGQQVTLRCSSQSGHNTVSWYQQALGQGPQFIFQYYREEENGRGNFPPRFSGLQFPNYSSELNVNALELDDSALYLCASSLAETSGNEQFFGPGTRLTVL.

The chain couples TRBV5-1 to TRBJ2-1; 13 nucleotides align to TRBD2. The length of the CDR3 is 15 residues. Unmatched junction bases numbered 4, after V lost 4 bases and J lost 6 bases. From germline, CDR1 is SGHRS and CDR2 YFSETQ. CDR3 sequence (DNA): TGCGCCAGCAGCCAACTAGCGGGAGGGGTCAATGAGCAGTTCTTC. Its protein product is CASSQLAGGVNEQFF. The full variable domain, rest sourced from reference TRBV5-1 and TRBJ2-1, is KAGVTQTPRYLIKTRGQQVTLSCSPISGHRSVSWYQQTPGQGLQFLFEYFSETQRNKGNFPGRFSGRQFSNSRSEMNVSTLELGDSALYLCASSQLAGGVNEQFFGPGTRLTVL.

This chain uses TRBV7-3 with TRBJ2-1, with unresolved D. This CDR3 region has 13 residues. V was trimmed by 1 base and J by 4 bases, leaving 5 bases between them. Germline-derived CDR1 and CDR2 are SGHTA and FQGTGA. CDR3 DNA: TGTGCCAGCAGCTTAAACTTTTACAATGAGCAGTTCTTC. It is translated as CASSLNFYNEQFF.

This CDR3 is CASSPDTEAFF. In DNA, the CDR3 is TGTGCCAGCAGCCCGGACACTGAAGCTTTCTTT. The J gene is TRBJ1-1, the V gene TRBV7-6; D gene ambiguous. The CDR3 covers 11 residues. V lost 5 bases and J lost 3, with 4 bases in between. The germline V gene has CDR1 SGHVS and CDR2 FNYEAQ.

Notes on this clone: The junction departs from germline at one end; a sequencing error may be responsible. The V call is TRBV25-1, the J call TRBJ2-7; 7 nucleotides match TRBD2. Germline lookup yields CDR1 MGHDK and CDR2 SYGVNS. This CDR3 has 15 amino acids. The CDR3 coding sequence is TGTGCCAGCAGTGAGGTGGGAGGGCTCGTCTACGGGCAGTACTTC. Residues: CASSEVGGLVYGQYF.

This clone was counted once. The chain recombines TRBV11-2 with TRBJ2-1; D remains unclear. V lost 4 bases and J 6 bases, leaving 16 bases between the germline ends. The CDR3 runs to 15 residues. Germline loops: CDR1 SGHAT, CDR2 FQNNGV. The CDR3 nucleotides are TGTGCCAGCAGCTCCGGAGAGTACTTTTTCAATGAGCAGTTCTTC. Its protein is CASSSGEYFFNEQFF.

The chain joins TRBV5-4 to TRBJ2-1, with 7 positions matching TRBD2. Losses at the gene ends were 3 bases for V and 0 bases for J; bases not matched to a gene: 6. Germline lookup yields CDR1 SGHNT and CDR2 YYREEE (reference sequence). This CDR3 is built from 16 residues. In nucleotides, the CDR3 is TGTGCCAGCAGCTCCCCTGGCGGGAGCTCCTACAATGAGCAGTTCTTC. Translation: CASSSPGGSSYNEQFF.

V gene TRBV14 combines with J gene TRBJ1-1, with 8 bases identical to TRBD1. After removal of 1 base from V and 1 base from J, the junction contained 5 bases not matched to a gene. Germline assignment: CDR1 SGHDN and CDR2 FVKESK. CDR3 size: 16 residues. CDR3 DNA: TGTGCCAGCAGCCAAGTCTGGACAGGGAGGAACACTGAAGCTTTCTTT. Its protein product is CASSQVWTGRNTEAFF.

This sequence joins TRBV6-6 and TRBJ1-2; tentative D call: TRBD1 (6 bases). This CDR3 is 14 amino acids long. The V end was cut by 5 bases, the J end by 0 bases, with 10 bases between. Germline V gene sequence: CDR1 MNHNY, CDR2 SVGAGI (reference sequence). CDR3: CASSGRTANYGYTF. The CDR3 nucleotides read TGTGCCAGCAGTGGAAGGACAGCTAACTATGGCTACACCTTC.

The chain carries TRBV9 and TRBJ1-1, with 10 positions matching TRBD1. The CDR3 is made up of 15 amino acids. Germline assignment: CDR1 SGDLS and CDR2 YYNGEE. Trimming cost V 3 bases and J 2 bases; bases outside gene matches: 4. The CDR3 DNA sequence: TGTGCCAGCAGCGCCGAGACAGGGGGCAACACTGAAGCTTTCTTT. This translates into CASSAETGGNTEAFF.

Note on this clone: Sequence at one end of the junction differs from germline and may be a read error. The chain combines TRBV30 with TRBJ2-1; 9 bases fit TRBD2. This CDR3 is built from 13 residues. Germline CDR1 GTSNPN, CDR2 SVGIG (reference sequence). The CDR3 is CAWSVRLAAPLIF. CDR3 nucleotide sequence: TGTGCCTGGAGTGTTCGACTAGCGGCGCCGCTCATCTTC.

J is TRBJ1-1 and V is TRBV9, with 7 bases identical to TRBD1. CDR3 length: 15 residues. With V trimmed by 5 bases and J by 2 bases, 9 bases remained unmatched. The V gene's germline CDR1 is SGDLS and CDR2 YYNGEE. The CDR3 sequence: CASRFRDSRNTEAFF. CDR3 nucleotides: TGTGCCAGCAGGTTCCGGGACAGCAGAAACACTGAAGCTTTCTTT. Full variable domain (rest looked up from reference TRBV9 and TRBJ1-1): DSGVTQTPKHLITATGQRVTLRCSPRSGDLSVYWYQQSLDQGLQFLIQYYNGEERAKGNILERFSAQQFPDLHSELNLSSLELGDSALYFCASRFRDSRNTEAFFGQGTRLTVV.

The chain employs TRBV30 and TRBJ2-5, with TRBD1 matching 7 bases. The CDR3 totals 14 residues. Germline V gene data show CDR1 as GTSNPN and CDR2 as SVGIG (reference sequence). Losses at the gene ends were 5 bases for V and 2 bases for J; bases not matched to a gene: 8. DNA for the CDR3: TGTGCCTGGTCCCGTGACAGGGATCAAGAGACCCAGTACTTC. Translation: CAWSRDRDQETQYF.

J is TRBJ2-6 and V is TRBV28; unclear D gene. This CDR3 has 15 residues. The germline CDR1 and CDR2 sequences are MDHEN and SYDVKM. V lost 3 bases and J 3 bases, leaving 9 bases between the germline ends. The CDR3 nucleotides read TGTGCCAGCAGTTTCTCGCGGTTTGGGGCCAACGTCCTGACTTTC. Translating it yields CASSFSRFGANVLTF.

The chain employs TRBV5-4 and TRBJ2-7; TRBD2 is a possible D gene (5 bases). Germline assignment: CDR1 SGHNT and CDR2 YYREEE (reference sequence). The CDR3 is made up of 14 amino acids. The V end was cut by 0 bases, the J end by 7 bases, with 14 bases between. The CDR3 spells CASSLGPGSVEQYF. In DNA, the CDR3 is TGTGCCAGCAGCTTGGGACCGGGATCGGTAGAGCAGTACTTC.

The chain employs TRBV29-1 and TRBJ2-1; 9 bases fit TRBD1. CDR1 is SQVTM and CDR2 is ANQGSEA in the germline V gene. The CDR3 is made up of 13 amino acids. V was clipped by 7 bases and J by 3 bases; unmatched bases: 4. CDR3 protein: CSADRGNYNEQFF. DNA of the CDR3: TGCAGCGCAGACAGGGGGAACTACAATGAGCAGTTCTTC.

The chain is built from TRBV9 and TRBJ2-7; D is ambiguous. The CDR3 length is 13 residues. V dropped 0 bases and J dropped 6 bases, with 10 bases sitting between them. The germline V gene encodes CDR1 SGDLS and CDR2 YYNGEE. The CDR3 DNA reads TGTGCCAGCAGCGTAGTCCCCTCTCCCGAGCAGTACTTC. Its protein is CASSVVPSPEQYF. Looking up the rest from reference TRBV9 and TRBJ2-7 gives the full variable domain: DSGVTQTPKHLITATGQRVTLRCSPRSGDLSVYWYQQSLDQGLQFLIQYYNGEERAKGNILERFSAQQFPDLHSELNLSSLELGDSALYFCASSVVPSPEQYFGPGTRLTVT.

The V and J genes are TRBV14 and TRBJ2-1; D unresolved. Trimming removed 0 bases from V and 6 bases from J, with 9 bases in between. Germline CDR1 reads SGHDN; CDR2 reads FVKESK. The CDR3 runs to 14 residues. The CDR3 protein is CASSQDSVVNEQFF. In DNA form, the CDR3 reads TGTGCCAGCAGCCAAGATTCGGTGGTCAATGAGCAGTTCTTC. The full variable domain, rest sourced from reference TRBV14 and TRBJ2-1, is EAGVTQFPSHSVIEKGQTVTLRCDPISGHDNLYWYRRVMGKEIKFLLHFVKESKQDESGMPNNRFLAERTGGTYSTLKVQPAELEDSGVYFCASSQDSVVNEQFFGPGTRLTVL.

The chain recombines TRBV10-3 with TRBJ1-2, with D perhaps TRBD1 (5 bases). Trimming cost V 0 bases and J 4 bases, with 9 bases left between them. The CDR3 has 14 residues. The germline gives CDR1 ENHRY, CDR2 SYGVKD. CDR3 sequence: CAISESDRGYGYTF. CDR3 nucleotide sequence: TGTGCCATCAGTGAGTCTGACAGAGGCTATGGCTACACCTTC.

This chain joins TRBV2 and TRBJ2-3, with 9 bases matching TRBD2. With 10 bases clipped from V and 1 base from J, the junction kept 9 bases outside the gene matches. The CDR3 covers 15 residues. CDR1 SNHLY and CDR2 FYNNEI come from the germline V gene. As DNA, the CDR3 is TGTGCCACCATTAGCGGGAGAGACGGCACAGATACGCAGTATTTT. Amino acids: CATISGRDGTDTQYF.

This clone was seen just once. The V and J genes are TRBV30 and TRBJ2-7; D may be TRBD1 (6 bases). V was clipped by 5 bases and J by 4 bases, with 21 bases between them. This CDR3 is built from 15 residues. Germline values: CDR1 GTSNPN, CDR2 SVGIG (reference sequence). The DNA of the CDR3 is TGTGCCTGGTCTACCCCCTTCAGGGGCAGATACGAGCAGTACTTC. Its translation is CAWSTPFRGRYEQYF.

The chain joins TRBV9 to TRBJ2-1; weak D call: TRBD1 (5 bases). This CDR3 is 15 amino acids long. Germline-derived CDR1 and CDR2 are SGDLS and YYNGEE. The germline V and J ends were trimmed by 0 bases and 8 bases, with 15 bases remaining between them. The CDR3: CASSVASGRADEQFF. The CDR3 region has the DNA TGTGCCAGCAGCGTAGCTTCCGGCAGGGCGGATGAGCAGTTCTTC.

The rearrangement joins TRBV28 to TRBJ2-3, with D tentatively TRBD2 (7 bases). V lost 7 bases to trimming and J lost 3 bases, with 23 bases between them. This CDR3 has 17 residues. Germline CDR1 is MDHEN and CDR2 is SYDVKM. The CDR3 region is CASNPQGWEGKTDTQYF. Written as DNA, the CDR3 is TGTGCCAGCAACCCCCAGGGGTGGGAGGGGAAGACAGATACGCAGTATTTT.

The chain couples TRBV6-1 to TRBJ1-5; D is unresolved. From germline, CDR1 is MNHNS and CDR2 SASEGT. The CDR3 sequence is 13 residues long. Trimming pared 5 bases from V and 3 bases from J, leaving 8 bases between. CDR3 in amino acids: CASSHSPNQPQHF. The CDR3 DNA is TGTGCCAGCAGTCATAGTCCCAATCAGCCCCAGCATTTT.

The chain uses TRBV7-3 and TRBJ1-5; 8 nucleotides align to TRBD1. With V trimmed by 5 bases and J by 3 bases, 3 bases remained unmatched. This CDR3 comprises 14 residues. The germline CDR1 and CDR2 sequences are SGHTA and FQGTGA. In nucleotides, the CDR3 is TGTGCCAGCAGCCAGACAGGGGACAATCAGCCCCAGCATTTT. Amino acid sequence: CASSQTGDNQPQHF. Supplemented by reference TRBV7-3 and TRBJ1-5, the full variable domain reads GAGVSQTPSNKVTEKGKYVELRCDPISGHTALYWYRQSLGQGPEFLIYFQGTGAADDSGLPNDRFFAVRPEGSVSTLKIQRTERGDSAVYLCASSQTGDNQPQHFGDGTRLSIL.

This clone was seen a single time. The J gene is TRBJ2-7, the V gene TRBV5-1; the D gene is possibly TRBD1 (6 bases). Germline V gene data show CDR1 as SGHRS and CDR2 as YFSETQ. V was clipped by 4 bases and J by 3 bases, with 11 bases between them. This CDR3 contains 13 residues. The CDR3 region is CASSATGNYEQYF. DNA of the CDR3: TGCGCCAGCAGCGCCACAGGGAACTACGAGCAGTACTTC.

The CDR3 spells CASSSGTSDYNEQFF. In DNA, the CDR3 is TGTGCCAGTAGTTCCGGGACTAGCGATTACAATGAGCAGTTCTTC. The chain has TRBV19 and TRBJ2-1; 10 nucleotides agree with TRBD2. Germline values: CDR1 LNHDA, CDR2 SQIVND (reference sequence). Trimming took 5 bases from V and 4 from J; bases not matched to a gene: 5. The CDR3 extends over 15 amino acids. The complete variable domain, with remaining parts taken from reference TRBV19 and TRBJ2-1, reads DGGITQSPKYLFRKEGQNVTLSCEQNLNHDAMYWYRQDPGQGLRLIYYSQIVNDFQKGDIAEGYSVSREKKESFPLTVTSAQKNPTAFYLCASSSGTSDYNEQFFGPGTRLTVL.

This clone was picked up one time. The chain uses TRBV5-1 and TRBJ2-5; 14 bases agree with TRBD2. CDR1 is SGHRS and CDR2 is YFSETQ in the germline V gene. The trim removed 7 bases at V and 1 base at J, leaving 6 bases unmatched. This CDR3 is 16 amino acids long. The CDR3 region has the DNA TGCGCCAGCGAAGACGGGACTAGCGGGAGCCAAGAGACCCAGTACTTC. Translating it yields CASEDGTSGSQETQYF.

This chain links TRBV7-8 with TRBJ2-3, with a weak D call TRBD2 (6 bases). Deletions cut 5 bases from V and 5 bases from J, with 14 bases between. The CDR3 is made up of 14 amino acids. CDR1 and CDR2 (germline): SGHVS, FQNEAQ. The CDR3 loop is CASSLGTSGDTQYF. The CDR3 nucleotides read TGTGCCAGCAGCCTCGGGACTTCCGGAGATACGCAGTATTTT.